These 5 T cell receptor beta chains originate from one sample sequenced in a study of cytomegalovirus exposure and HLA in healthy donors. Primers: 60 Vbeta forward and 13 Jbeta reverse. TCRdb keeps only in-frame clones here, not all; method: immunoSEQ multiplex PCR. The sample comprises a few hundred thousand clones, under 85% of which are singletons, and roughly a tenth rests with the top ten. The sequencing input was PBMCs. The receptors originated from a woman aged 50 to 65 in good health and CMV-seropositive.

The chain has TRBV6-1 and TRBJ1-3; D not certain. CDR1 is MNHNS and CDR2 is SASEGT in the germline V gene. Trimming shortened V by 9 bases and J by 2 bases, and 14 bases separated the two germline ends. The CDR3 spans 14 residues. In DNA form, the CDR3 reads TGTGCCAGTGCCCTGAGGGAAGCTGGAAACACCATATATTTT. Translating it yields CASALREAGNTIYF.

This rearrangement joins TRBV7-8 to TRBJ2-3, with 7 bases identical to TRBD2. CDR3 length: 16 amino acids. CDR1 is SGHVS, CDR2 FQNEAQ, per germline. After removal of 0 bases from V and 2 bases from J, the junction contained 5 bases not matched to a gene. In DNA, the CDR3 is TGTGCCAGCAGCTTAGCGGGAGGGACTACCACAGATACGCAGTATTTT. Its translation: CASSLAGGTTTDTQYF.

This clone is a singleton in its sample. The chain is built from TRBV27 and TRBJ2-7; the D gene is possibly TRBD2 (6 bases). Per germline, CDR1 MNHEY and CDR2 SMNVEV (reference sequence). The CDR3 sequence is 16 residues long. The V gene lost 0 bases and the J gene lost 4 bases, with 16 bases spanning the gap. The CDR3 sequence: CASSLSVGGLYYEQYF. CDR3 nucleotides: TGTGCCAGCAGTTTATCCGTGGGGGGACTCTATTACGAGCAGTACTTC.

The rearrangement joins TRBV4-1 to TRBJ1-1; D may be TRBD1 (5 bases). Germline V gives CDR1 MGHRA, CDR2 YSYEKL. V lost 3 bases and J lost 1, with 21 bases in between. The CDR3 length is 18 residues. This CDR3 is CASSQVIGGGVGNTEAFF. CDR3 DNA: TGCGCCAGCAGCCAGGTTATTGGTGGGGGGGTTGGGAACACTGAAGCTTTCTTT.

This clone was seen a handful of times. J is TRBJ1-1 and V is TRBV4-3; D is perhaps TRBD1 (5 bases). V gave up 2 bases and J gave up 2 bases, with 12 bases separating them. CDR1 LGHNA and CDR2 YSLEER come from the germline V gene. The CDR3 covers 15 residues. The CDR3: CASSQNTGINTEAFF. The CDR3 bases are TGCGCCAGCAGCCAAAACACAGGAATAAACACTGAAGCTTTCTTT.